The entry that follows covers one TCR beta chain sequence. These data come from a study of control samples from healthy donors and cancer patients. Data came from immunoSEQ multiplex PCR; TCRdb stores just in-frame clones and leaves some out. The sample has just over 150,000 clones, roughly 93% seen once; the top ten hold around 2.4%. The CDR3 consists of 15 residues. Trimming took off 3 bases at V and 2 bases at J, with 13 bases between the two ends. CDR1 and CDR2 from the germline V gene are LGHDT and YNNKEL (reference sequence). V and J are TRBV3-1 (or the pseudogene TRBV3-2) and TRBJ2-5; unclear D gene. The source material was blood. The TCR sequence derives from a man aged 50 or older in good health. As DNA, the CDR3 is TGTGCCAGCAGCCACGCCCGTTCGCGGCAAGAGACCCAGTACTTC. This sequence encodes CASSHARSRQETQYF.